These 29 T cell receptor beta chains were all obtained from the same sample, sequenced in a study of metastatic and nonmetastatic thyroid tumors. Using MiXCR, TCRdb re-called clones from the PCR reads. This sample has about 85,000 clones; approximately 9% occur once, and the top ten carry roughly 10%. Thyroid surgery was preceded by no treatment in any patient. Material: blood. These receptors originate from a female donor with papillary thyroid cancer or a benign thyroid nodule (not recorded which). Some clones in this sample may be carry-over from other donors' samples.

This clone was recorded many times. The V gene is TRBV19, the J gene TRBJ1-1, with D unclear. The CDR3 is 16 residues long. Germline loops: CDR1 LNHDA, CDR2 SQIVND (reference sequence). Trimming removed 7 bases from V and 2 bases from J, with 20 bases in between. CDR3 loop: CASKEGPVRVNTEAFF. In DNA form, the CDR3 reads TGTGCCAGTAAAGAGGGTCCCGTTCGGGTCAACACTGAAGCTTTCTTT.

This clone has at least ten counts. A much larger clone lies a single base off, so this may be a read error. V usage is TRBV7-3 and J usage is TRBJ2-7; no definite D call. Germline V CDR1 and CDR2: SGHTA, FQGTGA. The CDR3 length is 9 residues. CDR3 sequence reads: CAGSYEQCF. The CDR3, as DNA: TGTGCCGGATCATACGAGCAGTGCTTC.

This clone was found many times. CDR3 DNA: TGTGCCAGCAGCTGGGCAGGGGGCCGATACACTGAAGCTTTCTTT. The encoded protein is CASSWAGGRYTEAFF. The chain has TRBV5-4 and TRBJ1-1; 8 nucleotides align to TRBD1. CDR3 length: 15 amino acids. After removal of 3 bases from V and 3 bases from J, the junction contained 7 bases not matched to a gene. Germline V lookup: CDR1 SGHNT, CDR2 YYREEE (reference sequence).

This clone was counted at least ten times. Additional DNA sequences in this sample encode the identical CDR3. CDR3 loop: CASSYDGGRYNEQFF. Here the CDR3 DNA reads TGTGCCAGCAGTTACGATGGGGGAAGGTACAATGAGCAGTTCTTC. V gene TRBV6-6 combines with J gene TRBJ2-1, with D perhaps given as TRBD1 or TRBD2 (5 bases each). The V gene's germline CDR1 is MNHNY and CDR2 SVGAGI (reference sequence). This CDR3 has 15 amino acids. Deletions cut 2 bases from V and 4 bases from J, with 12 bases between.

The table lists this clone with many counts. The V and J genes are TRBV24-1 and TRBJ2-1; 7 nucleotides align to TRBD2. The CDR3 has 13 amino acids. Germline V gene sequence: CDR1 KGHDR, CDR2 SFDVKD. V gave up 1 base and J gave up 9 bases; unmatched junction bases: 2. CDR3 nucleotide sequence: TGTGCCACCAGTGATTTCAGGGAGGGTGAGCAGTTCTTC. Translation: CATSDFREGEQFF.

In this sample, this clone turned up many times. The rearrangement links TRBV11-2 to TRBJ2-1, with 7 bases lining up with TRBD2. The V gene's germline CDR1 is SGHAT and CDR2 FQNNGV. The V segment lost 3 bases and the J segment 8 bases; nucleotides outside the gene matches: 7. The CDR3 is made up of 14 amino acids. The CDR3 DNA reads as TGTGCCAGCAGCTTCCCGGGGGGTCGCGATGAGCAGTTCTTC. Its protein is CASSFPGGRDEQFF.

The gene calls are TRBV5-1 and TRBJ2-5, with 8 bases lining up with TRBD2. Germline V CDR1 and CDR2: SGHRS, YFSETQ. Trimming cost V 5 bases and J 4 bases; bases outside gene matches: 7. The CDR3 has 14 amino acids. The CDR3 DNA follows: TGCGCCAGCAGAGACGGGGGGGTCGGAGAGACCCAGTACTTC. It specifies CASRDGGVGETQYF.

This clone was recorded a few times. Other nucleotide sequences from this sample produce the same CDR3. This chain joins TRBV19 and TRBJ2-6; D unresolved. Trimming took off 8 bases at V and 0 bases at J, with 8 bases between the two ends. The CDR3 spans 14 residues. Germline-derived CDR1 and CDR2 are LNHDA and SQIVND (reference sequence). The CDR3 reads CASSDGSGANVLTF. CDR3 in DNA: TGTGCCAGTTCGGATGGCTCTGGGGCCAACGTCCTGACTTTC.

This clone was counted between two and nine times. The chain has TRBV19 and TRBJ1-1, with 8 bases aligning to TRBD1. Germline CDR1 reads LNHDA; CDR2 reads SQIVND (reference sequence). The CDR3 has 15 amino acids. V lost 5 bases to trimming and J lost 3 bases; unmatched junction nucleotides: 8. CDR3 coding DNA: TGTGCCAGTAGTGCCGAGCAGGGGGCAGACACTGAAGCTTTCTTT. Its translation is CASSAEQGADTEAFF.

This clone was seen ten or more times. The rearrangement links TRBV20-1 to TRBJ2-3; 8 bases are shared with TRBD2. Germline CDR1 reads DFQATT; CDR2 reads SNEGSKA (reference sequence). The CDR3 sequence is 15 residues long. V shed 0 bases and J 2 bases; nucleotides not matched to a gene: 4. The CDR3 here is CSARDKRGLTDTQYF. As DNA, the CDR3 is TGCAGTGCTAGAGATAAGCGGGGGCTCACAGATACGCAGTATTTT.

The chain is built from TRBV20-1 and TRBJ2-1; 9 nucleotides line up with TRBD2. The germline gives CDR1 DFQATT, CDR2 SNEGSKA (reference sequence). J gave up 7 bases and V 4 bases, and 14 bases lay outside the gene matches. There are 16 residues in the CDR3. The CDR3 here is CSATPFQRGVLNEQFF. In nucleotides, the CDR3 is TGCAGTGCTACCCCCTTTCAGCGGGGGGTCCTAAATGAGCAGTTCTTC.

This clone was counted many times. The chain combines TRBV6-1 with TRBJ1-6; possibly TRBD1 for D (6 bases). Germline CDR1 and CDR2: MNHNS and SASEGT. Deletions cut 3 bases from V and 7 bases from J, with 19 bases between. The CDR3 extends over 17 amino acids. The CDR3: CASSDRGPIGLNSPLHF. The CDR3 DNA reads as TGTGCCAGCAGTGACAGGGGCCCCATCGGACTCAATTCACCCCTCCACTTT.

This clone was recorded at least ten times. The chain carries TRBV5-1 and TRBJ2-5, with 10 bases that match TRBD1. Germline assignment: CDR1 SGHRS and CDR2 YFSETQ. The CDR3 loop spans 17 amino acids. Trimming cost V 3 bases and J 5 bases; bases outside gene matches: 13. The CDR3: CASSSGTGATGWETQYF. The CDR3 DNA is TGCGCCAGCAGCTCCGGGACAGGGGCTACCGGGTGGGAGACCCAGTACTTC. Complete variable domain (other parts from reference TRBV5-1 and TRBJ2-5): KAGVTQTPRYLIKTRGQQVTLSCSPISGHRSVSWYQQTPGQGLQFLFEYFSETQRNKGNFPGRFSGRQFSNSRSEMNVSTLELGDSALYLCASSSGTGATGWETQYFGPGTRLLVL.

A word on this clone: A much larger clone lies a single base off, so this may be a read error. The J gene is TRBJ2-6, the V gene TRBV20-1, with D possibly matching TRBD1 (6 bases). The CDR3 covers 15 residues. Deletions cut 6 bases from V and 0 bases from J, with 12 bases between. Germline values: CDR1 DFQATT, CDR2 SNEGSKA (reference sequence). This CDR3 is CSAIQGNSGANVLTF. The CDR3 DNA reads as TGCAGTGCAATTCAGGGGAACTCTGGGGCCAACGTCCTGACTTTC.

In this sample, this clone turned up many times. This chain connects TRBV5-1 to TRBJ2-1; possibly TRBD1 for D (5 bases). This CDR3 contains 15 residues. Germline CDR1 and CDR2: SGHRS and YFSETQ. Trimming stripped 0 bases from V and 6 bases from J, with 13 bases between. CDR3 sequence: CASSLEGVISNEQFF. CDR3 bases: TGCGCCAGCAGCTTGGAAGGGGTAATAAGCAATGAGCAGTTCTTC. The complete variable domain, with remaining parts taken from reference TRBV5-1 and TRBJ2-1, reads KAGVTQTPRYLIKTRGQQVTLSCSPISGHRSVSWYQQTPGQGLQFLFEYFSETQRNKGNFPGRFSGRQFSNSRSEMNVSTLELGDSALYLCASSLEGVISNEQFFGPGTRLTVL.

Comment on this clone: The junction differs from germline at one of its ends, possibly a read error. CDR3 nucleotides: TGTGCCAGCAGCTTCGGCTGGGAGCTGTCTTTT. This codes for CASSFGWELSF. The V gene is TRBV7-9, the J gene TRBJ2-2; tentative D call: TRBD2 (5 bases). The CDR3 is made up of 11 amino acids. Germline lookup yields CDR1 SEHNR and CDR2 FQNEAQ (reference sequence).

This rearrangement joins TRBV2 to TRBJ2-7; D is perhaps TRBD1 or TRBD2 (5 bases each). Germline loops: CDR1 SNHLY, CDR2 FYNNEI. The CDR3 covers 14 residues. The germline V and J ends were trimmed by 6 bases and 0 bases, with 12 bases remaining between them. The CDR3 coding sequence is TGTGCCAGCAGCGGGGCTACCTCCTCCTACGAGCAGTACTTC. Its protein is CASSGATSSYEQYF.

This clone was counted many times. V usage is TRBV7-2 and J usage is TRBJ2-5; D tentatively fits TRBD1 or TRBD2 (5 bases each). From germline, CDR1 is SGHTA and CDR2 FQGNSA. Trimming stripped 5 bases from V and 7 bases from J, with 20 bases between. The CDR3 sequence is 15 residues long. In nucleotides, the CDR3 is TGTGCCAGCAGCCCGCAGGGACGGGTGGCGGGGACCCAGTACTTC. It is translated as CASSPQGRVAGTQYF.

This clone showed up many times. CDR3 sequence: CATSGGGGNYGYTF. The CDR3 DNA follows: TGTGCCACCAGCGGAGGGGGGGGGAACTATGGCTACACCTTC. This sequence joins TRBV15 and TRBJ1-2, with TRBD1 as a possible D gene (6 bases). This CDR3 spans 14 amino acids. Germline values: CDR1 LNHNV, CDR2 YYDKDF (reference sequence). V was clipped by 5 bases and J by 2 bases, with 12 bases between them. The full variable domain, with the rest looked up from reference TRBV15 and TRBJ1-2, is DAMVIQNPRYQVTQFGKPVTLSCSQTLNHNVMYWYQQKSSQAPKLLFHYYDKDFNNEADTPDNFQSRRPNTSFCFLDIRSPGLGDTAMYLCATSGGGGNYGYTFGSGTRLTVV.

This clone turned up a few times. This chain joins TRBV11-2 and TRBJ1-2; 7 bases align to TRBD1. The CDR3 covers 13 residues. After removal of 5 bases from V and 4 bases from J, the junction contained 4 bases not matched to a gene. CDR1 is SGHAT and CDR2 is FQNNGV in the germline V gene. The DNA of the CDR3 is TGTGCCAGCAGCCAGGGACAGACCTATGGCTACACCTTC. Amino acids: CASSQGQTYGYTF. Combining the CDR3 with reference TRBV11-2 and TRBJ1-2 gives the whole variable domain EAGVAQSPRYKIIEKRQSVAFWCNPISGHATLYWYQQILGQGPKLLIQFQNNGVVDDSQLPKDRFSAERLKGVDSTLKIQPAKLEDSAVYLCASSQGQTYGYTFGSGTRLTVV.

This clone was recorded a few times. The CDR3 bases are TGCGCCAGCAGCTTGAGGGGGATAAGCACAGATACGCAGTATTTT. Amino acid sequence: CASSLRGISTDTQYF. This chain joins TRBV5-1 and TRBJ2-3; weak D call: TRBD1 (6 bases). The germline gives CDR1 SGHRS, CDR2 YFSETQ. The CDR3 sequence is 15 residues long. With 1 base removed from V and 0 bases from J, the gap between germline ends came to 9 bases.

This clone was counted at least ten times. The chain employs TRBV3-1 and TRBJ1-1; TRBD1 matches 11 bases. The CDR3 is 16 residues long. Germline CDR1 LGHDT, CDR2 YNNKEL (reference sequence). V trimming: 7 bases; J trimming: 11 bases; junction bases outside the gene matches: 18. The CDR3 coding sequence is TGTGCCAGCACCGGACGAGGGACCGGGACAGGGGGGTTGGCTTTCTTT. Residues: CASTGRGTGTGGLAFF.

This rearrangement joins TRBV9 to TRBJ1-6; no firm D call. Germline loops: CDR1 SGDLS, CDR2 YYNGEE. This CDR3 has 17 amino acids. The V and J ends lost 0 bases and 5 bases respectively, with 15 bases between them. CDR3 sequence reads: CASSVEAAERNNSPLHF. DNA for the CDR3: TGTGCCAGCAGCGTAGAGGCAGCAGAAAGGAATAATTCACCCCTCCACTTT.

This chain connects TRBV4-2 to TRBJ2-7; D is unresolved. With 1 base removed from V and 0 bases from J, the gap between germline ends came to 13 bases. Germline V gene lookup returns CDR1 LGHNA and CDR2 YNFKEQ. The CDR3 is made up of 16 amino acids. CDR3 protein: CASSQVALQSSYEQYF. The CDR3 DNA is TGTGCCAGCAGCCAAGTGGCATTACAGAGCTCCTACGAGCAGTACTTC.

This clone was observed many times. The junction does not match germline at one end; this may be a read error. This rearrangement joins TRBV7-9 to TRBJ1-2, with TRBD1 as a possible D gene (5 bases). The V gene's germline CDR1 is SEHNR and CDR2 FQNEAQ (reference sequence). The CDR3 length is 15 residues. CDR3 sequence: CASSLNLQAGYGCTF. In nucleotides, the CDR3 is TGTGCCAGCAGCTTAAATCTACAGGCAGGCTATGGCTGCACCTTC.

As regards this clone: This clone may be a read error of a much larger clone one base away. The gene calls are TRBV6-1 and TRBJ2-7, with D perhaps TRBD1 (5 bases). The CDR3 covers 15 residues. Looked up from germline, CDR1 is MNHNS and CDR2 is SASEGT. The DNA for the CDR3 is TGTGCCGGCAGCAAAACAAGGCAGGGTACGACCGAGCAGTACTTC. The encoded protein is CAGSKTRQGTTEQYF.

This clone was counted between two and nine times. A much larger clone sits a single nucleotide away, making a read error possible. This chain links TRBV28 with TRBJ2-7, with D perhaps TRBD2 (6 bases). The CDR3 is 15 amino acids. Trimming removed 10 bases from V and 3 bases from J, with 22 bases in between. The germline gives CDR1 MDHEN, CDR2 SYDVKM. CDR3 nucleotides: TGTGCCATCACCCGAAGGCTAGCGCGGATCTACGAGCAGTACTTC. It yields the protein CAITRRLARIYEQYF.

This clone occurred many times. The V and J genes are TRBV28 and TRBJ1-5, with D perhaps TRBD1 (5 bases). Trimming cost V 0 bases and J 0 bases, with 12 bases left between them. The CDR3 totals 17 residues. Germline V gene lookup returns CDR1 MDHEN and CDR2 SYDVKM. The CDR3 coding sequence is TGTGCCAGCAGTTTATGGGGCGGGACGGCTAGCAATCAGCCCCAGCATTTT. Amino acids: CASSLWGGTASNQPQHF.

The sample holds many counts of this clone. The chain has TRBV4-1 and TRBJ1-2; weak D call: TRBD1 (6 bases). The germline V and J ends were trimmed by 0 bases and 3 bases, with 17 bases remaining between them. This CDR3 comprises 17 residues. The germline V gene encodes CDR1 MGHRA and CDR2 YSYEKL. CDR3 protein: CASSQDEVGGAYYGYTF. CDR3 in DNA: TGCGCCAGCAGCCAAGACGAGGTGGGGGGCGCTTACTATGGCTACACCTTC.